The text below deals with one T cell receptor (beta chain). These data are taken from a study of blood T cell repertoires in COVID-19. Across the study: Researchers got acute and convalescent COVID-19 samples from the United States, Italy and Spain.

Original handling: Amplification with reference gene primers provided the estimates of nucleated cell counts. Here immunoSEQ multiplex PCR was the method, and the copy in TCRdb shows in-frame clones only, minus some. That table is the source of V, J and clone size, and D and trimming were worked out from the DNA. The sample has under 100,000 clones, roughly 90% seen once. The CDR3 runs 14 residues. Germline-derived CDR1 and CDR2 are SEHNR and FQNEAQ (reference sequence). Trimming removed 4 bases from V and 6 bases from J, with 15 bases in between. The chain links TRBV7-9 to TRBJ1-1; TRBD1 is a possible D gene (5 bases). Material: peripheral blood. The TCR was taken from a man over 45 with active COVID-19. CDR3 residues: CASSSSGGVPEAFF. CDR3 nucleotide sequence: TGTGCCAGCAGCTCTAGTGGGGGGGTCCCTGAAGCTTTCTTT.